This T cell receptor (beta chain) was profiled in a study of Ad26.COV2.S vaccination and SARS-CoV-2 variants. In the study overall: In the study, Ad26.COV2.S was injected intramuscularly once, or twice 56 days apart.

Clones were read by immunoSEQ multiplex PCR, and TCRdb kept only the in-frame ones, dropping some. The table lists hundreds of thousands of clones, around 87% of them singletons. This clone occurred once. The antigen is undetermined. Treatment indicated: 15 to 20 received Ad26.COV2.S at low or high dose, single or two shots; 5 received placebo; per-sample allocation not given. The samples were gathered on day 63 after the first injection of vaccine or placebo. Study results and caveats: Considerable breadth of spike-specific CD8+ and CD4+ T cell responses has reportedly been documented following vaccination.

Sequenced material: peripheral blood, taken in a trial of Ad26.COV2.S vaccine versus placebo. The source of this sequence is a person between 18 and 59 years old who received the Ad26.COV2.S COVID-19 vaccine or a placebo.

CDR3 DNA sequence: TGTGCCAGCAGCCAAGCTACCCCGGACTTCGAGGGCGGGGAGCTGTTTTTT. Protein product: CASSQATPDFEGGELFF. The chain links TRBV4-2 to TRBJ2-2; D possibly corresponds to TRBD2 (5 bases). V lost 1 base and J 7 bases, leaving 19 bases between the germline ends. This CDR3 is built from 17 residues. CDR1 is LGHNA and CDR2 is YNFKEQ in the germline V gene.